The sequence of this TCR beta chain was determined in a study of beta chain features in type 1 diabetes. Expressed TCRB transcripts were sequenced because the isolated RNA had all been reverse transcribed beforehand. The method was immunoSEQ multiplex PCR; TCRdb's version includes in-frame clones alone and lacks a portion of them. The sample includes some 160,000 clones, approximately 10% of them seen just once. This clone was detected only a few times. Its target is unknown. Study-wide findings and caveats: Patients with Type 1 diabetes showed moderately but significantly shorter TCRB CDR3s in all four CD4+ subsets. The cDNA sequencing approach could over-represent high-TCR-expressing cells.

Trimming pared 5 bases from V and 0 bases from J, leaving 12 bases between. This CDR3 contains 15 residues. The germline gives CDR1 MDHEN, CDR2 SYDVKM. Sequencing input: central memory CD4+ T cells from blood. The chain is built from TRBV28 and TRBJ2-3; possibly TRBD2 for D (5 bases). This receptor was taken from a young woman with type 1 diabetes. DNA for the CDR3: TGTGCCAGCAGTCCCGGGGAGCCTAGCACAGATACGCAGTATTTT. This gives the protein CASSPGEPSTDTQYF. The whole variable domain, filled in from reference TRBV28 and TRBJ2-3, reads DVKVTQSSRYLVKRTGEKVFLECVQDMDHENMFWYRQDPGLGLRLIYFSYDVKMKEKGDIPEGYSVSREKKERFSLILESASTNQTSMYLCASSPGEPSTDTQYFGPGTRLTVL.